What follows are 9 T cell receptor beta chains derived from one specimen sequenced in a study of cytomegalovirus exposure and HLA in healthy donors. Amplification used 60 Vbeta primers and 13 Jbeta primers. Assay used: immunoSEQ multiplex PCR; TCRdb lists only in-frame clones, some missing. The sample consists of roughly 190,000 clones, roughly 77% of them appearing once. Material: PBMCs. The receptors were sampled from a middle-aged man in good health and CMV-seropositive.

The gene calls are TRBV10-2 and TRBJ1-2, with TRBD1 matching 7 bases. CDR1 is WSHSY and CDR2 is SAAADI in the germline V gene. The CDR3 is 16 residues long. V lost 3 bases to trimming and J lost 3 bases; unmatched junction nucleotides: 10. The CDR3 loop reads CASSETTGMNYYGYTF. The CDR3 DNA reads TGCGCCAGCAGTGAAACGACAGGGATGAACTACTATGGCTACACCTTC.

This chain links TRBV7-2 with TRBJ1-2; 8 positions agree with TRBD1. CDR3 length equals 14 residues. From germline, CDR1 is SGHTA and CDR2 FQGNSA. Losses at the gene ends were 4 bases for V and 4 bases for J; bases not matched to a gene: 5. The CDR3 sequence: CASSSTTGAYGYTF. CDR3 DNA sequence: TGTGCCAGCAGCTCCACGACAGGGGCCTATGGCTACACCTTC.

The chain uses TRBV6-1 and TRBJ1-1; 7 bases match TRBD1. The trim removed 4 bases at V and 9 bases at J, leaving 11 bases unmatched. The CDR3 sequence is 14 residues long. Germline V gene lookup returns CDR1 MNHNS and CDR2 SASEGT. CDR3 residues: CASSGRKGARKAFF. Written as DNA, the CDR3 is TGTGCCAGCAGTGGCAGGAAGGGGGCTCGGAAAGCTTTCTTT.

The chain uses TRBV5-1 and TRBJ2-7, with D possibly being TRBD1 (6 bases). The germline V gene has CDR1 SGHRS and CDR2 YFSETQ. This CDR3 contains 15 residues. The V gene lost 0 bases and the J gene lost 2 bases, with 12 bases spanning the gap. Here the CDR3 reads CASSLAGTNAYEQYF. For the CDR3, the DNA is TGCGCCAGCAGCTTGGCTGGGACAAACGCCTACGAGCAGTACTTC.

Here the CDR3 DNA reads TGTGCCATCAGTGAGAAGACTAGTTCGGAGACCCAGTACTTC. Translating it yields CAISEKTSSETQYF. The chain links TRBV10-3 to TRBJ2-5, with a possible D match to TRBD2 (6 bases). Trimming took 2 bases from V and 5 from J, leaving 12 bases between them. The germline CDR1 and CDR2 sequences are ENHRY and SYGVKD. The CDR3 contains 14 residues.

The chain carries TRBV27 and TRBJ1-5; 8 bases are shared with TRBD1. The CDR3 contains 14 residues. Germline lookup yields CDR1 MNHEY and CDR2 SMNVEV (reference sequence). Germline trimming cut 6 bases from V and 11 bases from J; bases unmatched to any gene: 12. The CDR3 loop is CASRQTGAVTSQHF. DNA for the CDR3: TGTGCCAGCAGGCAGACAGGGGCGGTCACGTCCCAGCATTTT.

The J gene is TRBJ2-5, the V gene TRBV6-1; TRBD2 aligns across 8 bases. V shed 7 bases, J shed 2 bases, and the junction held 6 bases outside the gene matches. Germline-derived CDR1 and CDR2 are MNHNS and SASEGT. The CDR3 consists of 14 residues. CDR3 in amino acids: CASTLGGGQETQYF. The CDR3 DNA reads as TGTGCCAGCACCCTCGGGGGGGGACAAGAGACCCAGTACTTC.

CDR3 in amino acids: CASSEQGTGLYTDTQYF. In DNA form, the CDR3 reads TGTGCCAGCAGTGAACAAGGGACAGGGCTTTACACAGATACGCAGTATTTT. V gene TRBV2 combines with J gene TRBJ2-3; 9 nucleotides agree with TRBD1. In germline, CDR1 is SNHLY, CDR2 FYNNEI. This CDR3 comprises 17 residues. Trimming removed 2 bases from V and 2 bases from J; junction bases left unmatched: 8.

The rearrangement joins TRBV29-1 to TRBJ2-3, with 7 nucleotides matching TRBD1. Germline loops: CDR1 SQVTM, CDR2 ANQGSEA. The CDR3 covers 15 residues. Losses at the gene ends were 2 bases for V and 5 bases for J; bases not matched to a gene: 10. CDR3 nucleotide sequence: TGCAGCGTTGAAAAGACAGGGTCGGGGTTAGATACGCAGTATTTT. Encoded protein: CSVEKTGSGLDTQYF.